Reported below is one TCR beta chain. Its antigen is unidentified. Here immunoSEQ multiplex PCR was the method, and the copy in TCRdb shows in-frame clones only, minus some. The sample gives over 150,000 clones, 88% of which show up once; 0.49% is in the top ten. V was cut by 5 bases and J by 8 bases, with 17 bases left in between. Germline CDR1 is SGHDT and CDR2 is YYEEEE. This CDR3 comprises 13 residues. This specimen belongs to a study of T cell responses to AZD1222 COVID-19 vaccine. Study-level points and caveats: There were vaccine-associated CD4 TCRs across spike, dominant at 160-218 and 743-854. The peak T cell response came first, and repertoires were sampled only after it.

The chain joins TRBV5-6 to TRBJ2-7, with D maybe TRBD2 (5 bases). Sample: peripheral blood, taken on day 0 of AZD1222 vaccination. The source is an adult in good health. CDR3 residues: CASRFTGSTKQYF. DNA for the CDR3: TGTGCCAGCAGATTCACGGGGTCTACGAAGCAGTACTTC.